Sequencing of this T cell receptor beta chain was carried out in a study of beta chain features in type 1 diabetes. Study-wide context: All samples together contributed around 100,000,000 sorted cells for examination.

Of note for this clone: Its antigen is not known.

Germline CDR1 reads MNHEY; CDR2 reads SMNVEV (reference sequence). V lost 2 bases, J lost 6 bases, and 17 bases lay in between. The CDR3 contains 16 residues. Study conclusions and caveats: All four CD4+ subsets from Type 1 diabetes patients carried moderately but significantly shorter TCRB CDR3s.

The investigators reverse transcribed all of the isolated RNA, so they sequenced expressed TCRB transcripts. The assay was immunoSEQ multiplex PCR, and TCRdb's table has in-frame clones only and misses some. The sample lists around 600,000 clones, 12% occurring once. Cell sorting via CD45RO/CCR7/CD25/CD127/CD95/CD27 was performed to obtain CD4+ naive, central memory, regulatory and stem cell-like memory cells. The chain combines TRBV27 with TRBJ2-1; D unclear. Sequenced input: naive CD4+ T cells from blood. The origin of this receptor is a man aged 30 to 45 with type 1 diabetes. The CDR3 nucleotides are TGTGCCAGCAGTTTACGGATTAGATCGACGGGCAATGAGCAGTTCTTC. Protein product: CASSLRIRSTGNEQFF.